Below, 31 T cell receptor beta chains from the same sample are listed, as sequenced in a study of response to subunit inactivated influenza vaccine. In TCRdb, the RT-PCR reads were re-called with MiXCR into one record per CDR3 protein. The sample includes about 310,000 distinct CDR3 sequences, approximately 21% of them seen just once. Sequenced here: PBMCs from blood, sampled approximately 22 months after vaccination. The receptors were sampled from a man aged 50 to 69 who received an inactivated influenza vaccine.

The V gene is TRBV10-3, the J gene TRBJ2-2; D tentatively reads TRBD1 or TRBD2 (6 bases each). Germline-derived CDR1 and CDR2 are ENHRY and SYGVKD. The CDR3 runs to 15 residues. The V end was cut by 9 bases, the J end by 2 bases, with 16 bases between. CDR3: CAMHMRDKNTGELFF. The CDR3 bases are TGTGCCATGCATATGCGGGACAAAAACACCGGGGAGCTGTTTTTT.

This clonotype was counted only a few times. At one end the junction does not follow the germline gene, possibly because of a read error. The V gene is TRBV12-3 or TRBV12-4, the J gene TRBJ2-3; TRBD2 agrees at 9 bases. This CDR3 region has 14 residues. The CDR3 loop is CASSFGTSRDTQYF. For the CDR3, the DNA is TGTGCCAGCAGTTTCGGGACTAGCAGAGATACGCAGTATTTT.

CDR3 loop: CASSFNKGVSAYEQYF. The CDR3 coding sequence is TGTGCCAGCAGCTTTAACAAGGGGGTCTCTGCCTACGAGCAGTACTTC. The gene calls are TRBV7-9 and TRBJ2-7; tentatively, D is TRBD1 (6 bases). CDR1 is SEHNR and CDR2 is FQNEAQ in the germline V gene (reference sequence). The CDR3 length is 16 residues. V gave up 3 bases and J gave up 2 bases, with 17 bases separating them.

This clonotype has only a few counts. This rearrangement joins TRBV20-1 to TRBJ1-5; 9 bases fit TRBD1. The trim removed 4 bases at V and 7 bases at J, leaving 8 bases unmatched. Germline V lookup: CDR1 DFQATT, CDR2 SNEGSKA (reference sequence). The length of the CDR3 is 14 residues. CDR3 bases: TGCAGTGCTACCGGGACAGGGACGGGGCAGCCCCAGCATTTT. Amino acid sequence: CSATGTGTGQPQHF.

The table lists this clonotype with a few counts. This sequence joins TRBV20-1 and TRBJ1-5; D possibly corresponds to TRBD1 (6 bases). Per germline, CDR1 DFQATT and CDR2 SNEGSKA (reference sequence). Trimming removed 0 bases from V and 4 bases from J, with 10 bases in between. CDR3 size: 14 residues. CDR3 region: CSARESGANQPQHF. The CDR3 DNA follows: TGCAGTGCTAGAGAGTCAGGGGCGAATCAGCCCCAGCATTTT.

This clonotype was seen more than once but under ten times. V usage is TRBV12-3 or TRBV12-4 and J usage is TRBJ2-7; D may be TRBD1 or TRBD2 (5 bases each). This CDR3 spans 14 amino acids. Trimming shortened V by 1 base and J by 3 bases, and 10 bases separated the two germline ends. CDR3 nucleotides: TGTGCCAGCAGTTTAGGCAGGGCGGGCTACGAGCAGTACTTC. This gives the protein CASSLGRAGYEQYF.

This clonotype was recorded at least ten times. The genes are TRBV5-1 and TRBJ1-2, with 7 nucleotides matching TRBD1. Germline-derived CDR1 and CDR2 are SGHRS and YFSETQ. The CDR3 is made up of 14 amino acids. The trim removed 4 bases at V and 2 bases at J, leaving 5 bases unmatched. The CDR3 DNA follows: TGCGCCAGCAGCGTGACAGGGCTAAACTATGGCTACACCTTC. Its protein product is CASSVTGLNYGYTF.

This clonotype was seen a handful of times. V usage is TRBV20-1 and J usage is TRBJ1-5; no definite D call. Germline V lookup: CDR1 DFQATT, CDR2 SNEGSKA (reference sequence). Trimming took off 5 bases at V and 3 bases at J, with 8 bases between the two ends. The CDR3 length is 12 residues. CDR3: CSAVRPNQPQHF. For the CDR3, the DNA is TGCAGTGCTGTTCGGCCCAATCAGCCCCAGCATTTT.

This clonotype occurred a few times. The rearrangement links TRBV12-3 or TRBV12-4 to TRBJ2-3; TRBD2 agrees at 7 bases. CDR3 size: 15 residues. V lost 8 bases, J lost 0 bases, and 8 bases stayed unmatched. CDR3 in DNA: TGTGCCAGCTCGTCGGGAGGCTTTAGCACAGATACGCAGTATTTT. This gives the protein CASSSGGFSTDTQYF.

The chain recombines TRBV5-1 with TRBJ1-6; D is undetermined. Trimming stripped 4 bases from V and 7 bases from J, with 9 bases between. The CDR3 extends over 13 amino acids. The V gene's germline CDR1 is SGHRS and CDR2 YFSETQ. CDR3 region: CASSPVENSPLHF. CDR3 DNA: TGCGCCAGCAGCCCGGTCGAGAATTCACCCCTCCACTTT.

The chain combines TRBV3-1 with TRBJ2-3, with D unresolved. The CDR3 is made up of 13 amino acids. The V end lost 5 bases, the J end lost 0 bases, and 6 bases lay between the germline ends. CDR1 LGHDT and CDR2 YNNKEL come from the germline V gene (reference sequence). CDR3 region: CASSFYSTDTQYF. The DNA of the CDR3 is TGTGCCAGCAGCTTCTATAGCACAGATACGCAGTATTTT.

This clonotype was observed at least ten times. The chain couples TRBV20-1 to TRBJ1-4, with 10 nucleotides matching TRBD1. The CDR3 runs to 14 residues. V dropped 6 bases and J dropped 11; count of bases not matched to a gene: 12. Germline V gives CDR1 DFQATT, CDR2 SNEGSKA (reference sequence). CDR3 loop: CSAMSGTGVWKLFF. CDR3 nucleotide sequence: TGCAGTGCGATGTCCGGGACAGGGGTTTGGAAACTGTTTTTT.

The chain employs TRBV4-1 and TRBJ2-5; D could derive from TRBD1 or TRBD2 (7 bases each). Germline V gene data show CDR1 as MGHRA and CDR2 as YSYEKL. Trimming removed 2 bases from V and 4 bases from J, with 14 bases in between. The CDR3 spans 15 residues. CDR3 in DNA: TGCGCCAGCAGCCAACCTGACAGGGAGGGAGAGACCCAGTACTTC. This gives the protein CASSQPDREGETQYF.

This clonotype turned up a few times. The junction departs from germline at one end; a sequencing error may be responsible. The rearrangement links TRBV12-3 or TRBV12-4 to TRBJ2-3; TRBD1 might be the D (5 bases). The CDR3 runs to 15 residues. The CDR3 sequence: CAGSSRTLSTDTQYF. The CDR3 DNA follows: TGTGCCGGCAGTTCAAGGACACTTAGCACAGATACGCAGTATTTT.

This chain connects TRBV7-9 to TRBJ1-4, with a tentative D call TRBD1 (6 bases). The germline gives CDR1 SEHNR, CDR2 FQNEAQ (reference sequence). The V and J ends lost 3 bases and 0 bases respectively, with 8 bases between them. The CDR3 spans 15 residues. CDR3 sequence: CASSFRQATNEKLFF. The CDR3 DNA reads as TGTGCCAGCAGCTTCCGACAGGCAACTAATGAAAAACTGTTTTTT.

The sample holds many counts of this clonotype. This chain links TRBV10-3 with TRBJ1-2; D is undetermined. Deletions cut 0 bases from V and 8 bases from J, with 16 bases between. Germline V gene data show CDR1 as ENHRY and CDR2 as SYGVKD. This CDR3 contains 15 residues. The CDR3 DNA sequence: TGTGCCATCAGTGAGTCAATATCTGGGGTATACGGCTACACCTTC. It encodes CAISESISGVYGYTF.

This clonotype has a handful of counts. The genes are TRBV6-1 and TRBJ1-5, with D maybe TRBD1 (5 bases). V was trimmed by 1 base and J by 6 bases, leaving 10 bases between them. CDR1 is MNHNS and CDR2 is SASEGT in the germline V gene. The CDR3 is 14 residues long. The CDR3, as DNA: TGTGCCAGCAGTGAAGTTGGGGGAGGTCAGCCCCAGCATTTT. Protein sequence: CASSEVGGGQPQHF.

This rearrangement joins TRBV20-1 to TRBJ2-6, with D perhaps TRBD1 or TRBD2 (5 bases each). V shed 3 bases and J shed 1 base, with 13 bases lying between them. CDR1 is DFQATT and CDR2 is SNEGSKA in the germline V gene (reference sequence). The CDR3 has 16 residues. CDR3 coding DNA: TGCAGTGCTAGCACAGGACTCCAGTCTGGGGCCAACGTCCTGACTTTC. Its protein product is CSASTGLQSGANVLTF.

This clonotype showed up many times. This chain joins TRBV5-1 and TRBJ2-7, with 7 bases that match TRBD1. The CDR3 covers 14 residues. Trimming at V came to 4 bases and at J to 6 bases, leaving 10 bases not matched to a gene. Germline V gives CDR1 SGHRS, CDR2 YFSETQ. The DNA of the CDR3 is TGCGCCAGCAGCCCCCCCGGACAGGTTCTCGAGCAGTACTTC. The encoded protein is CASSPPGQVLEQYF.

The rearrangement links TRBV28 to TRBJ2-7, with 8 bases lining up with TRBD1. V lost 6 bases to trimming and J lost 3 bases; unmatched junction nucleotides: 7. Germline CDR1 is MDHEN and CDR2 is SYDVKM. The CDR3 covers 14 residues. This chain's CDR3 is CASSYRGSLYEQYF. CDR3 in DNA: TGTGCCAGCAGCTACAGGGGGTCCCTCTACGAGCAGTACTTC. The entire variable domain, with the rest obtained from reference TRBV28 and TRBJ2-7, is as follows: DVKVTQSSRYLVKRTGEKVFLECVQDMDHENMFWYRQDPGLGLRLIYFSYDVKMKEKGDIPEGYSVSREKKERFSLILESASTNQTSMYLCASSYRGSLYEQYFGPGTRLTVT.

This clonotype was seen only a few times. The chain carries TRBV5-5 and TRBJ1-5; the D is unclear. Germline V lookup: CDR1 SGHKS, CDR2 YYEKEE (reference sequence). CDR3 length: 16 residues. V lost 0 bases and J 6 bases, leaving 16 bases between the germline ends. CDR3 in amino acids: CASSLEAAGSVQPQHF. The CDR3 DNA reads TGTGCCAGCAGCTTGGAGGCGGCAGGATCAGTTCAGCCCCAGCATTTT.

The CDR3 nucleotides are TGTGCCAGCAGCGTTACCCCCAGGGAAGGGACCCAGTACTTC. Its translation: CASSVTPREGTQYF. The chain couples TRBV9 to TRBJ2-5, with a weak D call TRBD1 (5 bases). The CDR3 has 14 residues. Germline V gene data show CDR1 as SGDLS and CDR2 as YYNGEE. Trimming removed 2 bases at V and 7 bases at J, with 15 bases between.

The rearrangement uses TRBV4-1 and TRBJ2-7; no firm D call. Between the trimmed V and J ends, which lost 2 bases and 3 bases, there was a span of 5 bases. The CDR3 is 12 residues long. CDR1 and CDR2 from the germline V gene are MGHRA and YSYEKL. CDR3 sequence (DNA): TGCGCCAGCAGCCAAACGAACTACGAGCAGTACTTC. It encodes CASSQTNYEQYF.

This clonotype was picked up many times. Written as DNA, the CDR3 is TGCAGCGTTAAAACCAGGGGGGATACTGAAGCTTTCTTT. Translation gives CSVKTRGDTEAFF. This chain uses TRBV29-1 with TRBJ1-1, with 7 bases lining up with TRBD1. There are 13 residues in the CDR3. The trim removed 5 bases at V and 5 bases at J, leaving 8 bases unmatched. CDR1 SQVTM and CDR2 ANQGSEA come from the germline V gene.

This clonotype was counted a few times. J is TRBJ2-5 and V is TRBV28; a possible D gene is TRBD1 (6 bases). Trimming pared 1 base from V and 3 bases from J, leaving 12 bases between. CDR1 and CDR2 (germline): MDHEN, SYDVKM. This CDR3 comprises 15 residues. The CDR3 DNA reads TGTGCCAGCAGTTTATCAGGGACACAGAAAGAGACCCAGTACTTC. It encodes CASSLSGTQKETQYF.

The V gene is TRBV29-1, the J gene TRBJ2-5; possibly TRBD1 or TRBD2 for D (5 bases each). The CDR3 loop spans 14 amino acids. The V end lost 7 bases, the J end lost 0 bases, and 15 bases lay between the germline ends. The germline V gene encodes CDR1 SQVTM and CDR2 ANQGSEA. CDR3 residues: CSGSGRAYQETQYF. CDR3 nucleotides: TGCAGCGGAAGCGGCAGGGCGTACCAAGAGACCCAGTACTTC.

A remark on this clonotype: One end of the junction is discordant with germline, which a read error may explain. The rearrangement links TRBV12-3 or TRBV12-4 to TRBJ2-7; D is undetermined. This CDR3 has 11 residues. The CDR3: CASSFRTDLKF. DNA of the CDR3: TGTGCCAGCAGTTTTCGGACGGATCTCAAATTC.

The rearrangement links TRBV9 to TRBJ2-1, with D possibly being TRBD2 (6 bases). Between the trimmed V and J ends, which lost 3 bases and 6 bases, there was a span of 16 bases. In germline, CDR1 is SGDLS, CDR2 YYNGEE. The CDR3 is 15 residues long. The CDR3: CASSDFGTSFNEQFF. In DNA, the CDR3 is TGTGCCAGCAGCGACTTCGGGACTTCTTTCAATGAGCAGTTCTTC.

This clonotype was recorded a few times. V is TRBV5-1 and J is TRBJ1-5; D is uncertain. V lost 3 bases and J 2 bases, leaving 15 bases between the germline ends. From germline, CDR1 is SGHRS and CDR2 YFSETQ. The CDR3 length is 16 residues. CDR3 loop: CASSSLRGRGNQPQHF. The DNA for the CDR3 is TGCGCCAGCAGCTCTCTACGAGGACGGGGCAATCAGCCCCAGCATTTT.

This clonotype was found a few times. The chain employs TRBV29-1 and TRBJ2-5; the match to TRBD2 covers 7 bases. CDR1 is SQVTM and CDR2 is ANQGSEA in the germline V gene. The CDR3 runs to 15 residues. Trimming took 6 bases from V and 3 from J; bases not matched to a gene: 13. The CDR3: CSVAFSIRGEETQYF. The CDR3 region has the DNA TGCAGCGTCGCTTTCTCAATCCGGGGGGAAGAGACCCAGTACTTC.

Note on this clonotype: Its ends do not fully match the called genes, so a read error is possible. J is TRBJ2-1 and V is TRBV6-1; a possible D gene is TRBD2 (5 bases). This CDR3 is 15 amino acids long. The germline V gene has CDR1 MNHNS and CDR2 SASEGT. This CDR3 is CASSEPARVYDEQFF. CDR3 in DNA: TGTGCCAGCAGTGAACCGGCGAGGGTCTACGATGAGCAGTTCTTC.